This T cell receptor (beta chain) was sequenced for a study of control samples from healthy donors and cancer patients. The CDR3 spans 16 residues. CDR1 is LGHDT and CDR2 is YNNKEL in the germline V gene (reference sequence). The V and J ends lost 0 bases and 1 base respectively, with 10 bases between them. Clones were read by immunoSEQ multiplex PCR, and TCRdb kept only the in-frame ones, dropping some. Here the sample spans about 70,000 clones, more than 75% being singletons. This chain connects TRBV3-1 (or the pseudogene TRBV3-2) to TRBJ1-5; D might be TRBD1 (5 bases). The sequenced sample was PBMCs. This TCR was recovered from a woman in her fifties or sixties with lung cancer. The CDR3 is CASSQDTGGSNQPQHF. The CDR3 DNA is TGTGCCAGCAGCCAAGATACGGGGGGAAGCAATCAGCCCCAGCATTTT.